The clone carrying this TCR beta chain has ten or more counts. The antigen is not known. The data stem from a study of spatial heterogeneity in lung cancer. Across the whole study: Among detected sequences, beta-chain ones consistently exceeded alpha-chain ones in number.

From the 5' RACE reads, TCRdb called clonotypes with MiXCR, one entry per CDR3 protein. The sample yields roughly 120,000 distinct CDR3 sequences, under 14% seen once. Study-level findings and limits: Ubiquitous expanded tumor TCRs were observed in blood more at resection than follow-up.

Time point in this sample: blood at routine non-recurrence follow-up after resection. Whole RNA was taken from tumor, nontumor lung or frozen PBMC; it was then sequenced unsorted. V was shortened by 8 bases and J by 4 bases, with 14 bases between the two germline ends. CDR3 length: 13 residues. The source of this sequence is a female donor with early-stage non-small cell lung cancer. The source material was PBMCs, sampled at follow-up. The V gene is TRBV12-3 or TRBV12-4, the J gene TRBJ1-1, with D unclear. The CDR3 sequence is CASAVGWSTEAFF. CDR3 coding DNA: TGTGCCAGCGCCGTGGGATGGAGCACTGAAGCTTTCTTT.